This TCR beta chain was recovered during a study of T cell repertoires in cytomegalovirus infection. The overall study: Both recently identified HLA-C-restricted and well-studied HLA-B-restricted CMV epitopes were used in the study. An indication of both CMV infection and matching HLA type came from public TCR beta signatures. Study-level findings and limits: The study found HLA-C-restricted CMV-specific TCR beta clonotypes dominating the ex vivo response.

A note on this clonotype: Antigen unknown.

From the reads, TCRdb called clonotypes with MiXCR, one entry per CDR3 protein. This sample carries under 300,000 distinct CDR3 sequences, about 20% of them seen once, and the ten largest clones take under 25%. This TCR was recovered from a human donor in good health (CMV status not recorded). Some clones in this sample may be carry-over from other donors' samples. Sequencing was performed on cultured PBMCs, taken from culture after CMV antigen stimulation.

The CDR3 here is CASSFRTAYNEQFF. The CDR3 bases are TGTGCCAGCAGCTTCAGGACAGCATACAATGAGCAGTTCTTC. The chain combines TRBV7-2 with TRBJ2-1, with TRBD1 as a possible D gene (6 bases). Germline V gives CDR1 SGHTA, CDR2 FQGNSA. CDR3 length: 14 amino acids. Trimming took 3 bases from V and 4 from J, leaving 10 bases between them.